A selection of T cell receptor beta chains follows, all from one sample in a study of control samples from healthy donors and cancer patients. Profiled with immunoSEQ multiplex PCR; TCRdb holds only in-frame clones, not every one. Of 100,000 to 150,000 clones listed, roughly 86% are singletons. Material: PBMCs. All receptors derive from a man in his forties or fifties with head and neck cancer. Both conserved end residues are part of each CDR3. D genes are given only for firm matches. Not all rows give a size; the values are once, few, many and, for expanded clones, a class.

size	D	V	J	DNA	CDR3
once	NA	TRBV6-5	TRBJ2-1	TGTGCCAGCAGGGGCGCGACGGGGGAGCAGTTCTTC	CASRGATGEQFF
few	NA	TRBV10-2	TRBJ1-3	TGCGCCAGCAGGCAGGGGAGCTCTGGAAACACCATATATTTT	CASRQGSSGNTIYF
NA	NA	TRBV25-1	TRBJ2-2	TGTGCCAGCAGTGACCAGGGGGAGCTGTTTTTT	CASSDQGELFF
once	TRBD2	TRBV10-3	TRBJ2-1	TGTGCCATCAGTGAGTCGGTAGCGGGAGGGGCCAATGAGCAGTTCTTC	CAISESVAGGANEQFF
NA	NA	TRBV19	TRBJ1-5	TGTGCCAGTACCTCGGGGTATAGCTATAGCAATCAGCCCCAGCATTTT	CASTSGYSYSNQPQHF
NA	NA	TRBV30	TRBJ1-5	TGTGCCTGGAGTGGAGGTTGGACACAGCCCCAGCATTTT	CAWSGGWTQPQHF
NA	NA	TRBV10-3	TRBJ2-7	TGTGCCATCAGTAAACCTCAGGGGTACGAGCAGTACTTC	CAISKPQGYEQYF
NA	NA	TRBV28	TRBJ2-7	TGTGCCAGCAGTCCCTCCCGGGCCCCGATTTACGAGCAGTACTTC	CASSPSRAPIYEQYF
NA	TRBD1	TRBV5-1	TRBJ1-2	TGCGCCAGCAGCTTCGCCGGGGGGACAGGGGTCCCCCCTTTGGGAGGCTACACCTTC	CASSFAGGTGVPPLGGYTF
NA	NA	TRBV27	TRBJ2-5	TGTGCCAGCAGTTTTTACCAAGAGACCCAGTACTTC	CASSFYQETQYF
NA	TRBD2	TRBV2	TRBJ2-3	TGTGCCAGCAGTGAAGCCCAGACTAGCGTGGATACGCAGTATTTT	CASSEAQTSVDTQYF
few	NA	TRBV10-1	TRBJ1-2	TGCGCCAGCAGTGAGTCTGGAATCGTCTATGGCTACACCTTC	CASSESGIVYGYTF
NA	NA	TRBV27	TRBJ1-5	TGTGCCAGCAGTTATGGAAGGGACAATCAGCCCCAGCATTTT	CASSYGRDNQPQHF
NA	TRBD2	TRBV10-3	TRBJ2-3	TGTGCCATCAGTGAACCAAGGGGACTAGCGGGAGGGGCAGATACGCAGTATTTT	CAISEPRGLAGGADTQYF
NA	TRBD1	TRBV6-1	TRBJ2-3	TGTGCCAGCAGTCAAGGGACAGGACGAAGGGCAGATACGCAGTATTTT	CASSQGTGRRADTQYF
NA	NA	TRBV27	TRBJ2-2	TGTGCCAGCAGTTTATCTTCCGGGGAGCTGTTTTTT	CASSLSSGELFF
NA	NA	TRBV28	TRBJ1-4	TGTGCCAGCAGTTTAGGGTTAACTAATGAAAAACTGTTTTTT	CASSLGLTNEKLFF
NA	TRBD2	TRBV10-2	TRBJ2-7	TGCGCCAGCAGTGATTGGTCCGGGACTAGCGGGAGGTCCCGGCGAGAGCAGTACTTC	CASSDWSGTSGRSRREQYF
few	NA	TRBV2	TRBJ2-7	TGTGCCAGCAGTGAGGGCCCGTCCTACGAGCAGTACTTC	CASSEGPSYEQYF
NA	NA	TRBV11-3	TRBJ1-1	TGTGCCAGCAGCCAAGGGACGGCGGACACTGAAGCTTTCTTT	CASSQGTADTEAFF
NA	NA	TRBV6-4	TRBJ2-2	TGTGCCAGCAGTGCCAGTGGTTCGACCGGGGAGCTGTTTTTT	CASSASGSTGELFF
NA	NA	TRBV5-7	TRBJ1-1	TGTGCCAGCAGCTTGCTCGGGGTTATGAACACTGAAGCTTTCTTT	CASSLLGVMNTEAFF
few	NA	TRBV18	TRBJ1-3	TGTGCCAGCTCACCAGATAAGGGATCCGGAAACACCATATATTTT	CASSPDKGSGNTIYF
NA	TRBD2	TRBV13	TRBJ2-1	TGTGCCAGCAGCCTATATCCGGGACTAGCGTCTTCAAGCTCCTACAATGAGCAGTTCTTC	CASSLYPGLASSSSYNEQFF
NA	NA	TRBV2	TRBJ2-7	TGTGCCAGCAGTCCCGACGGTCTTGCTGCGCAGTACTTC	CASSPDGLAAQYF
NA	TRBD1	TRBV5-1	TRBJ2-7	TGCGTCAGCAGCTTGGTGGGGACAGGGTTTGACGAGCAGTACTTC	CVSSLVGTGFDEQYF
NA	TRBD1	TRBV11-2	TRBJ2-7	TGTGCCAGCAGCTTACTTCTGGGACAGGGGGCCCCTCGACCCTACGAGCAGTACTTC	CASSLLLGQGAPRPYEQYF
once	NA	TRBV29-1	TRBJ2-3	TGCAGCGCCGTCCGATTGGACGGATCCACAGATACGCAGTATTTT	CSAVRLDGSTDTQYF
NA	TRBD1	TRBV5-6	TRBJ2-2	TGTGCCAGCTGCAAACAGGGGCTGGCCGGGGAGCTGTTTTTT	CASCKQGLAGELFF
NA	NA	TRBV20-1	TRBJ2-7	TGCAGTGCTAGTGGACAGCCGACTTCCTACGAGCAGTACTTC	CSASGQPTSYEQYF
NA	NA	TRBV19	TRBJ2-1	TGTGCCAGTAGTATGAAGGATGAGCAGTTCTTC	CASSMKDEQFF
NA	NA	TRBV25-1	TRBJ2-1	TGTGCCAGCAGTGAATACAACAATGAGCAGTTCTTC	CASSEYNNEQFF
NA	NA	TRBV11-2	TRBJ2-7	TGTGCCAGCAGCTTAGGGGGTAGGGGTCAAAACGAGCAGTACTTC	CASSLGGRGQNEQYF
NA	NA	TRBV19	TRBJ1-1	TGTGCCAGTACGCTTGGGGGACAGAACACTGAAGCTTTCTTT	CASTLGGQNTEAFF
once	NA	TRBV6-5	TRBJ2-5	TGTGCCAGCGTCGGAGCGGAGACCCAGTACTTC	CASVGAETQYF
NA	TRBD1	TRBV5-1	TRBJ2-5	TGCGCCAGCAGCGCAGACGGGACAGTGCGAGAGACCCAGTACTTC	CASSADGTVRETQYF
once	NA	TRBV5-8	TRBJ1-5	TGTGCCAGCAGCTTGGGCCAGAACAATCAGCCCCAGCATTTT	CASSLGQNNQPQHF
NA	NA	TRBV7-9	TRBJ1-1	TGTGCCAGCAGCTTAGAGGGCAGCAATGAAGCTTTCTTT	CASSLEGSNEAFF